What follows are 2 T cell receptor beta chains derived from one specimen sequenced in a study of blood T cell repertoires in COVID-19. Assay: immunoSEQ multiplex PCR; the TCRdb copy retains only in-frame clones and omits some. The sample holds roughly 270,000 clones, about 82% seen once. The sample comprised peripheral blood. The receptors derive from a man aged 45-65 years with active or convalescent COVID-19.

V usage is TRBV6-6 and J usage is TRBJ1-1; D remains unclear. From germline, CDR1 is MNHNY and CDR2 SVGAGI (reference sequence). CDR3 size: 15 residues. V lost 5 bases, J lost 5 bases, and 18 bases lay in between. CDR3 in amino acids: CASSNPNLGQTEAFF. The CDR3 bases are TGTGCCAGCAGTAACCCTAATCTCGGTCAAACTGAAGCTTTCTTT.

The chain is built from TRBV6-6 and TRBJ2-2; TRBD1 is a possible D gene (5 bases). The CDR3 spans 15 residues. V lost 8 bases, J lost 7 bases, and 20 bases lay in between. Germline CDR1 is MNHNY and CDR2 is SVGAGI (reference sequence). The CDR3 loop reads CASSPQSGRGGELFF. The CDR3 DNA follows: TGTGCCAGCTCTCCCCAATCAGGGCGAGGCGGGGAGCTGTTTTTT.